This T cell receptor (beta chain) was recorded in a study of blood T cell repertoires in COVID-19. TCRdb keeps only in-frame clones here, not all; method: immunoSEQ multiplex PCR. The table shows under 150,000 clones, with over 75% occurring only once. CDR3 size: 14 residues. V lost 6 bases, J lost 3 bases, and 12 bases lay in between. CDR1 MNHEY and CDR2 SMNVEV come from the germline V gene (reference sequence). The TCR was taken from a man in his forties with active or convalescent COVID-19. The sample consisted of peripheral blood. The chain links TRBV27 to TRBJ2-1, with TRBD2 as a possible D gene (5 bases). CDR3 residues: CASRMLAGYNEQFF. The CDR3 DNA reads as TGTGCCAGCAGAATGCTAGCAGGCTACAATGAGCAGTTCTTC.